Below, 12 T cell receptor beta chains from the same sample are listed, as sequenced in a study of blood T cell repertoires in COVID-19 (TCRdb year 2020). The library relied on the immunoSEQ multiplex PCR assay. TCRdb obtained this table from immuneACCESS and retained in-frame rearrangements with V and J assigned. These tables miss some clones; where compared with another copy, unresolved V genes account for less than half of the shortfall, and the remainder is unexplained. For this sample the table gives 130,000 to 150,000 clones, of which 81% were detected only once. The top ten clones comprise 7% to 10% of the sample. Sequencing was done on a sample of peripheral blood. Source of these receptors: a human donor in a cohort sampled during active COVID-19.

This chain uses TRBV6-5 with TRBJ1-3, with a tentative D call TRBD1 (6 bases). CDR1 is MNHEY, CDR2 SVGAGI, per germline. This CDR3 contains 15 residues. The V end was cut by 6 bases, the J end by 3 bases, with 15 bases between. CDR3 sequence (DNA): TGTGCCAGCAGGAAAGGACAGCGAATTGGAAACACCATATATTTT. Protein product: CASRKGQRIGNTIYF.

The chain joins TRBV28 to TRBJ2-7, with 8 bases that match TRBD1. Germline CDR1 reads MDHEN; CDR2 reads SYDVKM. This CDR3 is 15 amino acids long. V trimming: 4 bases; J trimming: 1 base; junction bases outside the gene matches: 6. The CDR3 here is CASSYSRQGSYEQYF. DNA of the CDR3: TGTGCCAGCAGTTACTCAAGACAGGGGTCCTACGAGCAGTACTTC.

This clone showed up just a few times. Here the CDR3 DNA reads TGTGCCAGCAGCTCTCCGGGTCAGAAGACCCAGTACTTC. Translated, it gives CASSSPGQKTQYF. This chain uses TRBV5-5 with TRBJ2-5; D is uncertain. The CDR3 consists of 13 residues. Per the germline V gene, CDR1 is SGHKS and CDR2 is YYEKEE (reference sequence). The V gene lost 3 bases and the J gene lost 6 bases, with 12 bases spanning the gap.

The chain is built from TRBV18 and TRBJ1-4; 7 bases agree with TRBD1. Losses at the gene ends were 6 bases for V and 7 bases for J; bases not matched to a gene: 8. The germline V gene encodes CDR1 KGHSH and CDR2 LQKENI. CDR3 length equals 14 residues. CDR3 in DNA: TGTGCCAGCTCCCCAGTGGGGGACAGTGAAAAACTGTTTTTT. As protein: CASSPVGDSEKLFF. The variable domain in full, with the rest retrieved from reference TRBV18 and TRBJ1-4, is NAGVMQNPRHLVRRRGQEARLRCSPMKGHSHVYWYRQLPEEGLKFMVYLQKENIIDESGMPKERFSAEFPKEGPSILRIQQVVRGDSAAYFCASSPVGDSEKLFFGSGTQLSVL.

The V and J genes are TRBV11-2 and TRBJ2-3; TRBD2 aligns across 12 bases. The CDR3 runs 16 residues. Trimming at V came to 5 bases and at J to 2 bases, leaving 5 bases not matched to a gene. CDR1 and CDR2 from the germline V gene are SGHAT and FQNNGV. The CDR3 nucleotides are TGTGCCAGCAGCCTACTAGCGGGGGGATACACAGATACGCAGTATTTT. Protein: CASSLLAGGYTDTQYF.

The rearrangement joins TRBV28 to TRBJ1-2, with 7 bases matching TRBD1. Losses at the gene ends were 2 bases for V and 8 bases for J; bases not matched to a gene: 5. CDR3 length: 13 residues. The germline V gene encodes CDR1 MDHEN and CDR2 SYDVKM. CDR3 in DNA: TGTGCCAGCAGTTTAGACAGGGTGCACGGCTACACCTTC. Encoded protein: CASSLDRVHGYTF.

This clone turned up a few times. The chain recombines TRBV27 with TRBJ2-7, with TRBD2 matching over 7 bases. J gave up 5 bases and V 10 bases, and 35 bases lay outside the gene matches. The germline CDR1 and CDR2 sequences are MNHEY and SMNVEV (reference sequence). The CDR3 consists of 21 residues. This CDR3 reads CATPKSAVHWIWLGRDDEQYF. CDR3 in DNA: TGTGCCACCCCAAAAAGCGCGGTCCATTGGATATGGTTAGGGAGGGATGACGAGCAGTACTTC.

This sequence joins TRBV7-2 and TRBJ1-2; a weak D match, TRBD1 (6 bases). Trimming pared 3 bases from V and 2 bases from J, leaving 16 bases between. The CDR3 is made up of 16 amino acids. Germline CDR1 is SGHTA and CDR2 is FQGNSA. The CDR3 sequence is CASSFGGERANYGYTF. DNA of the CDR3: TGTGCCAGCAGCTTTGGGGGCGAAAGGGCGAACTATGGCTACACCTTC.

This sequence joins TRBV28 and TRBJ2-2; D uncertain. The germline CDR1 and CDR2 sequences are MDHEN and SYDVKM. The CDR3 is 15 amino acids. V dropped 7 bases and J dropped 1 base, with 13 bases sitting between them. The CDR3 sequence is CASTNPYGNTGELFF. CDR3 nucleotide sequence: TGTGCCAGCACTAACCCGTACGGGAACACCGGGGAGCTGTTTTTT.

The gene calls are TRBV10-3 and TRBJ2-7; TRBD1 matches at 9 bases. The germline gives CDR1 ENHRY, CDR2 SYGVKD. The trim removed 4 bases at V and 1 base at J, leaving 5 bases unmatched. There are 15 residues in the CDR3. CDR3 bases: TGTGCCATCAGTGCACCCGGGACAGGGTCCTACGAGCAGTACTTC. Its translation: CAISAPGTGSYEQYF.

This chain connects TRBV7-9 to TRBJ2-7; TRBD1 matches 8 bases. The CDR3 is 14 residues long. V shed 3 bases and J 5 bases; nucleotides not matched to a gene: 6. The germline V gene has CDR1 SEHNR and CDR2 FQNEAQ (reference sequence). CDR3 sequence reads: CASSFTDRGHEQYF. The CDR3 region has the DNA TGTGCCAGCAGCTTTACCGACAGGGGCCACGAGCAGTACTTC.

This chain connects TRBV12-3 or TRBV12-4 to TRBJ2-7; D not resolved. V lost 3 bases and J 2 bases, leaving 8 bases between the germline ends. The CDR3 covers 13 residues. CDR3 sequence (DNA): TGTGCCAGCAGTTTGCGGTCTACCTACGAGCAGTACTTC. Encoded protein: CASSLRSTYEQYF.